A single sample gave rise to the 2 T cell receptor beta chains below, sequenced in a study of CD8 T cells in ankylosing spondylitis. TCRdb analysed the 5' RACE reads with MiXCR anew, one entry per CDR3 protein. The data contain approximately 350,000 distinct CDR3 sequences, 20% to 25% of them seen just once; the ten biggest clones take up around 13%. The sample was blood, either unsorted or a sorted T cell fraction (not recorded which). All receptors come from a male donor with ankylosing spondylitis or in good health (not recorded which).

This clonotype was seen a handful of times. The genes are TRBV25-1 and TRBJ1-2, with a weak D call TRBD1 (5 bases). CDR3 length equals 15 residues. V was trimmed by 5 bases and J by 6 bases, leaving 19 bases between them. Germline V CDR1 and CDR2: MGHDK, SYGVNS. CDR3 protein: CASSSGHPLTDGYTF. Written as DNA, the CDR3 is TGTGCCAGCAGTAGCGGACACCCCCTTACCGATGGCTACACCTTC.

This clonotype was counted only a few times. The V gene is TRBV30, the J gene TRBJ2-7; D is perhaps TRBD1 or TRBD2 (5 bases each). CDR1 is GTSNPN and CDR2 is SVGIG in the germline V gene (reference sequence). The CDR3 totals 13 residues. V was shortened by 1 base and J by 2 bases, with 9 bases between the two germline ends. DNA for the CDR3: TGTGCCTGGAGTGAAGGGACCCCCTACGAGCAGTACTTC. This sequence encodes CAWSEGTPYEQYF.